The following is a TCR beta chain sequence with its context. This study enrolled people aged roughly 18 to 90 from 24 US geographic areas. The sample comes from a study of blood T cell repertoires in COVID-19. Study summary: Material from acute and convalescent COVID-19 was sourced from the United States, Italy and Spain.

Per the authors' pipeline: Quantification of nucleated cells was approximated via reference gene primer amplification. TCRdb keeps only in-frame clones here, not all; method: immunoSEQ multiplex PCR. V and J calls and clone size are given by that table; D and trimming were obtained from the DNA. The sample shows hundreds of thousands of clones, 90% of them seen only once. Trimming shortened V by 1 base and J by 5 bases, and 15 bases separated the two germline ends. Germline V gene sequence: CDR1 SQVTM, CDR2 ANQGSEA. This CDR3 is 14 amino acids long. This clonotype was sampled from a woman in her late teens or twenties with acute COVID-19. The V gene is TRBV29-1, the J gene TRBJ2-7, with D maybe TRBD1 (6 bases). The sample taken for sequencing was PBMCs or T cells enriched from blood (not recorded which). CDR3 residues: CSVEGGGKTDEQYF. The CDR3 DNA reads TGCAGCGTTGAAGGAGGGGGAAAAACGGACGAGCAGTACTTC.